This T cell receptor beta chain was obtained from a study of early stage breast cancer tumors. Looking at the study overall: Each sample averaged roughly 9.6-fold read coverage.

Clones were read by immunoSEQ multiplex PCR, and TCRdb kept only the in-frame ones, dropping some. The repertoire holds 25,000 to 30,000 clones, with 72% as singletons. Germline V lookup: CDR1 SGHTA, CDR2 FQGNSA. This CDR3 is 15 amino acids long. J was trimmed by 6 bases and V by 1 base; bases with no gene match: 8. The clonotype comes from a person between 50 and 60 years old with breast cancer. Sequenced sample: blood. This chain uses TRBV7-2 with TRBJ2-7; 8 nucleotides line up with TRBD2. CDR3 nucleotides: TGTGCCAGCAGCTTAGGAAGAGCGGGAGCGCCCGAGCAGTACTTC. This codes for CASSLGRAGAPEQYF.